The 4 T cell receptor beta chains given below trace back to one sample, sequenced in a study of T-cell memory formation after mild COVID-19. Each CDR3 protein is one row after TCRdb ran MiXCR on the 5' RACE reads. The sample holds hundreds of thousands of distinct CDR3 sequences, less than 20% seen once. What was sequenced was PBMCs or a T cell subset sorted from them (not recorded which). The receptor source for this set is a man aged 18 to 29 who had mild COVID-19 (a few samples of this study predate the infection). Cell type and time point are not known.

This clonotype turned up a few times. The chain is built from TRBV7-3 and TRBJ1-1; tentative D call: TRBD1 (6 bases). The CDR3 contains 14 residues. Trimming took 6 bases from V and 4 from J, leaving 15 bases between them. Per the germline V gene, CDR1 is SGHTA and CDR2 is FQGTGA. CDR3 in DNA: TGTGCCAGCAGTAGTACAGGGAGGGGCACTGAAGCTTTCTTT. Its translation: CASSSTGRGTEAFF.

This clonotype has just a few counts. The limits of the CDR3 on the DNA are not certain, so only TCRdb's listed CDR3 is given. The V and J genes are TRBV3-1 and TRBJ2-5; the D call in the table, TRBD1, was not verified against the DNA. CDR1 and CDR2 (germline): LGHDT, YNNKEL (reference sequence). Both ends counted, the CDR3 spans 12 residues. This CDR3 reads CASSQVGTGSCF.

This clonotype is a singleton in its sample. V usage is TRBV12-3 or TRBV12-4 and J usage is TRBJ1-1; D is possibly TRBD1 (5 bases). The CDR3 consists of 15 residues. Trimming stripped 5 bases from V and 0 bases from J, with 13 bases between. CDR3 in DNA: TGTGCCAGCAGTCAAGGGGACCGCATGAACACTGAAGCTTTCTTT. Translation gives CASSQGDRMNTEAFF.

The sample holds a few counts of this clonotype. The chain couples TRBV5-5 to TRBJ1-2; D uncertain. In germline, CDR1 is SGHKS, CDR2 YYEKEE (reference sequence). The CDR3 contains 14 residues. Trimming removed 0 bases at V and 7 bases at J, with 13 bases between. The CDR3 region has the DNA TGTGCCAGCAGCTTGGAGGTTCGGGGAAGTGGCTACACCTTC. It codes for CASSLEVRGSGYTF.